This T cell receptor (beta chain) came from a study of graft-versus-host responses after intestinal transplantation. Clones were sequenced by immunoSEQ multiplex PCR, and TCRdb holds only the in-frame ones, with some missing. The data contain 73,000 or so clones, almost 90% of them seen just once; the ten biggest clones take up approximately 4.1%. Trimming cost V 8 bases and J 0 bases, with 19 bases left between them. The CDR3 loop spans 16 amino acids. The germline CDR1 and CDR2 sequences are MDHEN and SYDVKM. As to this clone: Its antigen is unknown.

This TCR was sampled from a human donor who was the organ donor for an intestinal transplant. This specimen was unstimulated CD8+ T cells sorted from spleen or lymph node cells, taken before transplant. V and J are TRBV28 and TRBJ1-1; D perhaps matches TRBD1 (6 bases). CDR3 nucleotides: TGTGCCAGCTGGGGGCGACCTACTCTTATGAACACTGAAGCTTTCTTT. It encodes CASWGRPTLMNTEAFF.